The clone carrying this TCR beta chain was counted many times. What it binds is not known. The source of the sample is a study of T cell repertoires in cytomegalovirus infection. Study background: In the study, CMV epitopes included recently identified HLA-C-restricted and well-studied HLA-B-restricted ones. An indication of both CMV infection and matching HLA type came from public TCR beta signatures. The study, taken as a whole, reports: Clonotype analysis showed dominance of the ex vivo response by HLA-C-restricted CMV-specific TCR beta clonotypes. Cumulative public TCR beta family frequency identified CMV carriers with the relevant HLA.

CDR3 size: 15 residues. CDR1 and CDR2 (germline): SEHNR, FQNEAQ (reference sequence). V shed 5 bases and J 4 bases; nucleotides not matched to a gene: 8. In TCRdb, the reads were re-called with MiXCR into one record per CDR3 protein. The table has about 500,000 distinct CDR3 sequences, 30% to 40% seen once; the top ten hold roughly 17%. This clonotype was sampled from a human donor in good health (CMV status not recorded). Some clones in this sample may be carry-over from other donors' samples. The starting material was cultured PBMCs, obtained from culture after CMV antigen stimulation. The chain recombines TRBV7-9 with TRBJ1-1; TRBD1 agrees at 9 bases. Here the CDR3 reads CASSLIQGARTEAFF. Written as DNA, the CDR3 is TGTGCCAGCAGCCTGATACAGGGGGCGCGCACTGAAGCTTTCTTT.